This is a list of T cell receptor beta chains from one sample in a study of blood T cells in healthy people across ages. TCRdb processed the 5' RACE reads anew with MiXCR; each CDR3 protein has one entry. This table holds 1.2 million to 1.5 million distinct CDR3 sequences, roughly 40% found once. Sequenced input: blood. These receptor sequences come from a woman aged 18-30 years in good health. Both conserved end residues are part of each CDR3. D genes are given only for firm matches. A row's size may be missing; if present it is once, few, many or a size class.

.	TRBV5-6	TRBJ2-1	.	TGTGCCAGCAGCTTGGAAAGCGACTTACCCTACAATGAGCAGTTCTTC	CASSLESDLPYNEQFF
once	TRBV10-1	TRBJ2-3	.	TGCGCCAGCAGTGACGGTGGACCGGGAGATAAGCAGTATTTT	CASSDGGPGDKQYF
few	TRBV24-1	TRBJ2-7	.	TGTGCCGCCGAAGGGGGCGAGCAGTACTTC	CAAEGGEQYF
.	TRBV5-1	TRBJ2-1	.	TGCGCCAGCAGCTTGGTACAGGGAAATGAGCAGTTCTTC	CASSLVQGNEQFF
.	TRBV11-2	TRBJ2-3	.	TGTGCCAGCAGCCTAGGCCTCCCCGCAGATACGCAGTATTTT	CASSLGLPADTQYF
.	TRBV7-9	TRBJ2-1	TRBD2	TGTGCCAGCAGCTCTTCCGGACTAGCGGGGGGAAATGAGCAGTTCTTC	CASSSSGLAGGNEQFF
.	TRBV2	TRBJ1-2	TRBD1	TGTGCCAGCAGATCGGACAGGGGACTACTCTATGGCTACACCTTC	CASRSDRGLLYGYTF
.	TRBV11-3	TRBJ2-1	TRBD1	TGTGCCAGCAGCTTTGGGACAGGGGGTAAAAGCTCCTACAATGAGCAGTTCTTC	CASSFGTGGKSSYNEQFF
.	TRBV5-1	TRBJ2-1	.	TGCGCCAGCAGCTTGGAAGCAGGGAGAAATGAGCAGTTCTTC	CASSLEAGRNEQFF
once	TRBV30	TRBJ2-1	TRBD1	TGTGCCTGGAGTGTACAGGGGGCAAGCGATGAGCAGTTCTTC	CAWSVQGASDEQFF
many	TRBV6-5	TRBJ2-7	.	TGTGCCAGCTGCCCCTCACAGGCTTCCTACGAGCAGTACTTC	CASCPSQASYEQYF
.	TRBV6-5	TRBJ1-5	.	TGTGCCAGCAGCCCCGGGGGGCAGAAGCAGCCCCAGCATTTT	CASSPGGQKQPQHF
.	TRBV4-1	TRBJ2-1	TRBD2	TGCGCCAGCAGCCAAGATTCGGCTAGCGGGGGAGATGAGCAGTTCTTC	CASSQDSASGGDEQFF
few	TRBV6-1	TRBJ2-1	TRBD1	TGTGCCAGCAGGAGACCCGGGACAGCCTACAATGAGCAGTTCTTC	CASRRPGTAYNEQFF
few	TRBV20-1	TRBJ2-1	.	TGCAGTGCTAGAGACCCCACTACTTCGGGGGAGTTCTTC	CSARDPTTSGEFF
.	TRBV10-1	TRBJ1-6	.	TGCGCCAGCAGTGACCACAGGTCCTATAATTCACCCCTCCACTTT	CASSDHRSYNSPLHF
.	TRBV7-9	TRBJ2-3	.	TGTGCCAGCGGAGGCCCGAATACGCAGTATTTT	CASGGPNTQYF
.	TRBV27	TRBJ1-2	TRBD1	TGTGCCAGCAGTCTAGACGGGACAGCCGTTCTCTATGGCTACACCTTC	CASSLDGTAVLYGYTF
.	TRBV6-6	TRBJ2-7	.	TGTGCCAGCAGTGAACTCGGCGGGGGCCCGGACTACGAGCAGTACTTC	CASSELGGGPDYEQYF
.	TRBV5-1	TRBJ2-7	TRBD2	TGCGCCAGCAGCTTAGCCGCCCCTAGGACTAGCGGGAGGGCCCAGCAGTACTTC	CASSLAAPRTSGRAQQYF
many	TRBV10-3	TRBJ2-7	TRBD2	TGTGCCATCAGTGAAGGTCTAGCGGGAGAGTACTTC	CAISEGLAGEYF
.	TRBV6-5	TRBJ1-2	.	TGTGCCAGCAGTTCCCCGGGGGCTCTCTCCTACACCTTC	CASSSPGALSYTF
.	TRBV20-1	TRBJ2-2	TRBD1	TGCAGTGCTCGACAGGGTGCCGGGGAGCTGTTTTTT	CSARQGAGELFF
many	TRBV25-1	TRBJ2-3	TRBD1	TGTGCCAGCAGCGTGGGACAGAGCACAGATACGCAGTATTTT	CASSVGQSTDTQYF
.	TRBV6-5	TRBJ1-3	.	TGTGCCAGCAGCCGAGCGACGGCTTCCTCTGGAAACACCATATATTTT	CASSRATASSGNTIYF
.	TRBV12-3/TRBV12-4	TRBJ1-2	.	TGTGCCAGCACCAAAACACCCGTGGATGGCTACACCTTC	CASTKTPVDGYTF
few	TRBV20-1	TRBJ2-7	TRBD1	TGCAGTGCTAGAGATGGGACAGGGCTCGTCTACGAGCAGTACTTC	CSARDGTGLVYEQYF
once	TRBV12-3/TRBV12-4	TRBJ1-1	.	TGTGCCAGCAGTTTTAGGACGGCGAACACTGGAGCTTTCTTT	CASSFRTANTGAFF
many	TRBV11-2	TRBJ2-1	.	TGTGCCAGCAGCTTGGGTCACGAGCAGTTCTTC	CASSLGHEQFF
few	TRBV10-3	TRBJ1-4	.	TGTGCCATCAGTGACAGGGCCGCCTCCAATGAAAAACTGTTTTTT	CAISDRAASNEKLFF
few	TRBV20-1	TRBJ2-5	TRBD1	TGCAGTGCTAGCCGGACAGGGGATAGGGAGACCCGGTACTTC	CSASRTGDRETRYF
many	TRBV7-3	TRBJ2-5	.	TGTGCCAGCAGCTTGCAGCACCAAGAGACCCAGTACTTC	CASSLQHQETQYF
.	TRBV10-3	TRBJ2-7	TRBD1	TGTGCCATCAGTGAGACAGGGGGCGGCGAGCAGTACTTC	CAISETGGGEQYF
.	TRBV6-1	TRBJ2-7	.	TGTGCCAGCAGTGGGGAAGTGTTTGTTGAGCAGTACTTC	CASSGEVFVEQYF
.	TRBV6-5	TRBJ2-7	TRBD1	TGTGCCAGCAGTTCCCTTCTGGACCGGGACAGGGTTCCCTACGAGCAGTACTTC	CASSSLLDRDRVPYEQYF
.	TRBV7-8	TRBJ2-7	.	TGTGCCAGCAGCTTAGCGGGTGGCACCGATTACGAGCAGTACTTC	CASSLAGGTDYEQYF